One and the same sample provided the 21 T cell receptor beta chains below, sequenced in a study of T cell repertoires in cytomegalovirus infection. Using its own MiXCR run on the reads, TCRdb lists one record per CDR3 protein. Altogether roughly 500,000 distinct CDR3 sequences are present, more than 30% being singletons, with the ten largest covering 17%. These receptors are not linked to any known antigen. Sequenced here: cultured PBMCs, sampled from culture after CMV antigen stimulation. These receptors all stem from a human donor in good health (CMV status not recorded). Some clones in this sample may be carry-over from other donors' samples.

The V gene is TRBV24-1, the J gene TRBJ1-2; perhaps TRBD1 as D (5 bases). Trimming took off 3 bases at V and 0 bases at J, with 7 bases between the two ends. Germline CDR1 and CDR2: KGHDR and SFDVKD. The CDR3 consists of 14 residues. CDR3 loop: CATSDGTSNYGYTF. DNA of the CDR3: TGTGCCACCAGTGATGGGACCTCTAACTATGGCTACACCTTC.

V and J are TRBV5-1 and TRBJ2-4; 9 nucleotides agree with TRBD2. Germline assignment: CDR1 SGHRS and CDR2 YFSETQ. With 0 bases clipped from V and 7 bases from J, the junction kept 5 bases outside the gene matches. The length of the CDR3 is 15 residues. The CDR3 protein is CASSLVRAGGNIQYF. The CDR3 DNA reads TGCGCCAGCAGCTTGGTGAGAGCGGGAGGCAACATTCAGTACTTC. Full variable domain (remainder filled in from reference TRBV5-1 and TRBJ2-4): KAGVTQTPRYLIKTRGQQVTLSCSPISGHRSVSWYQQTPGQGLQFLFEYFSETQRNKGNFPGRFSGRQFSNSRSEMNVSTLELGDSALYLCASSLVRAGGNIQYFGAGTRLSVL.

The chain has TRBV6-5 and TRBJ2-1, with D tentatively TRBD1 (5 bases). The CDR3 length is 14 residues. The V and J ends lost 6 bases and 12 bases respectively, with 21 bases between them. Germline V lookup: CDR1 MNHEY, CDR2 SVGAGI. CDR3 residues: CASRSGSRTIGQFF. CDR3 DNA sequence: TGTGCCAGCAGATCAGGGTCCCGAACAATCGGGCAGTTCTTC.

This clonotype showed up many times. The rearrangement links TRBV7-2 to TRBJ2-2; 12 positions match TRBD2. The CDR3 extends over 18 amino acids. Germline lookup yields CDR1 SGHTA and CDR2 FQGNSA. The J segment lost 3 bases and the V segment lost 0 bases, leaving 5 bases of the junction unmatched. The CDR3 protein is CASSLARLAGAHTGELFF. The CDR3 DNA reads TGTGCCAGCAGCTTAGCCCGACTAGCGGGAGCACACACCGGGGAGCTGTTTTTT.

This clonotype was counted only a few times. The chain uses TRBV19 and TRBJ2-3, with TRBD2 as a possible D gene (6 bases). CDR3 length: 13 residues. The V gene's germline CDR1 is LNHDA and CDR2 SQIVND (reference sequence). V was cut by 5 bases and J by 5 bases, with 11 bases left in between. The CDR3 nucleotides read TGTGCCAGTAGTTTGAGGGGAGGAGATACGCAGTATTTT. Amino acids: CASSLRGGDTQYF.

The gene calls are TRBV20-1 and TRBJ2-7; 8 positions agree with TRBD1. CDR3 length: 14 residues. CDR1 DFQATT and CDR2 SNEGSKA come from the germline V gene (reference sequence). The trim removed 5 bases at V and 3 bases at J, leaving 9 bases unmatched. The CDR3 sequence is CSALRVDRDYEQYF. Here the CDR3 DNA reads TGCAGTGCTTTACGGGTGGACAGGGACTACGAGCAGTACTTC.

This clonotype was counted many times. The chain uses TRBV7-2 and TRBJ2-1; no clear D. CDR1 and CDR2 (germline): SGHTA, FQGNSA. Trimming removed 1 base from V and 0 bases from J, with 7 bases in between. The CDR3 has 15 residues. The CDR3 region has the DNA TGTGCCAGCAGCTTAGATCGGAGCTCCTACAATGAGCAGTTCTTC. Its translation: CASSLDRSSYNEQFF.

The chain couples TRBV2 to TRBJ2-1, with 13 bases aligning to TRBD2. Germline trimming cut 9 bases from V and 9 bases from J; bases unmatched to any gene: 11. Germline V gene sequence: CDR1 SNHLY, CDR2 FYNNEI. The CDR3 length is 15 residues. CDR3 region: CARATLAGGRSEQFF. As DNA, the CDR3 is TGTGCCAGGGCAACACTAGCGGGAGGGAGGAGTGAGCAGTTCTTC.

The rearrangement links TRBV11-2 to TRBJ2-7; D remains ambiguous. CDR1 is SGHAT and CDR2 is FQNNGV in the germline V gene. V gave up 2 bases and J gave up 2 bases, with 16 bases separating them. The length of the CDR3 is 16 residues. The CDR3 DNA reads as TGTGCCAGCAGCTTATCGACTCAAGCTCAGGCCTACGAGCAGTACGTC. Amino acid sequence: CASSLSTQAQAYEQYV.

The chain is built from TRBV5-4 and TRBJ1-3; D possibly corresponds to TRBD1 (5 bases). The CDR3 spans 15 residues. The germline V gene encodes CDR1 SGHNT and CDR2 YYREEE (reference sequence). The V and J ends lost 4 bases and 4 bases respectively, with 15 bases between them. The CDR3 sequence is CASSRGPAPGNTIYF. DNA of the CDR3: TGTGCCAGCAGCAGGGGCCCAGCGCCAGGAAACACCATATATTTT.

In this sample, this clonotype turned up a few times. The genes are TRBV7-9 and TRBJ2-1; no firm D call. CDR3 size: 12 residues. Per the germline V gene, CDR1 is SEHNR and CDR2 is FQNEAQ (reference sequence). The V end was cut by 1 base, the J end by 10 bases, with 8 bases between. The CDR3 sequence is CASSLVSREQFF. The CDR3 nucleotides read TGTGCCAGCAGCTTAGTCTCCCGGGAGCAGTTCTTC.

V gene TRBV29-1 combines with J gene TRBJ2-3; 8 bases fit TRBD2. The junction had 9 bases not matched to a gene; V was cut back by 7 bases and J by 6 bases. Germline-derived CDR1 and CDR2 are SQVTM and ANQGSEA. There are 13 residues in the CDR3. CDR3 sequence (DNA): TGCAGCGCCGTTTTCCCGGGGGGGGATACGCAGTATTTT. Translated: CSAVFPGGDTQYF.

This clonotype was counted between two and nine times. The chain has TRBV25-1 and TRBJ2-1; D is unclear. CDR1 is MGHDK and CDR2 is SYGVNS in the germline V gene. CDR3 length: 14 amino acids. The germline V and J ends were trimmed by 5 bases and 7 bases, with 15 bases remaining between them. CDR3 loop: CASSPLGSWNEQFF. DNA for the CDR3: TGTGCCAGCAGTCCCCTTGGGTCGTGGAATGAGCAGTTCTTC.

This clonotype was observed a handful of times. A single base separates this from a much larger clone, so it may be a read error. The CDR3 region has the DNA TGTGCCAGCAGCGTTAGCTCCTACGAGCAGTACTTC. This translates into CASSVSSYEQYF. The V and J genes are TRBV5-4 and TRBJ2-7; D remains unclear. Germline V gene sequence: CDR1 SGHNT, CDR2 YYREEE (reference sequence). V gave up 4 bases and J gave up 0 bases, with 5 bases separating them. This CDR3 has 12 residues. The full variable domain, in which reference TRBV5-4 and TRBJ2-7 provide the parts outside the CDR3, is ETGVTQSPTHLIKTRGQQVTLRCSSQSGHNTVSWYQQALGQGPQFIFQYYREEENGRGNFPPRFSGLQFPNYSSELNVNALELDDSALYLCASSVSSYEQYFGPGTRLTVT.

The V and J genes are TRBV12-3 or TRBV12-4 and TRBJ1-4, with TRBD1 matching over 7 bases. The J segment lost 5 bases and the V segment lost 5 bases, leaving 8 bases of the junction unmatched. The CDR3 length is 15 residues. The CDR3 loop is CASSANRDRNEKLFF. The DNA of the CDR3 is TGTGCCAGCAGTGCCAACCGGGACAGAAATGAAAAACTGTTTTTT.

This clonotype was picked up many times. The J gene is TRBJ2-5, the V gene TRBV7-2; D is unclear. CDR3 length: 11 amino acids. Trimming took 2 bases from V and 4 from J, leaving 2 bases between them. Germline V lookup: CDR1 SGHTA, CDR2 FQGNSA. The CDR3 bases are TGTGCCAGCAGCTTAACAGAGACCCAGTACTTC. This gives the protein CASSLTETQYF.

This clonotype was seen a handful of times. The rearrangement joins TRBV12-5 to TRBJ2-2, with 7 bases aligning to TRBD2. J was trimmed by 5 bases and V by 2 bases; bases with no gene match: 11. Germline V gives CDR1 LGHNT, CDR2 FRNRAP. The CDR3 extends over 17 amino acids. The CDR3 protein is CASGLILAGSTTGELFF. DNA for the CDR3: TGTGCTAGTGGTTTGATCTTAGCGGGCTCGACAACCGGGGAGCTGTTTTTT.

This clonotype was detected ten times or more. The chain uses TRBV7-8 and TRBJ1-4, with 8 bases fitting TRBD1. CDR1 SGHVS and CDR2 FQNEAQ come from the germline V gene. The junction had 8 bases not matched to a gene; V was cut back by 6 bases and J by 2 bases. CDR3 length: 16 amino acids. The DNA of the CDR3 is TGTGCCAGCAGATCCCCAGGGGGCCTGACTAATGAAAAACTGTTTTTT. This encodes CASRSPGGLTNEKLFF.

About this clonotype: It is unclear where the CDR3 begins or ends on the DNA, so no DNA is shown, and the CDR3 is as TCRdb lists it. The genes are TRBV6-2 or TRBV6-3 and TRBJ2-7; the listed D gene, TRBD2, was not tested against the DNA. 12 amino acids form the CDR3, both terminal residues included. In germline, CDR1 is MNHEY, CDR2 SVGEGT. The CDR3 sequence is CASSYDFAGGTF.

This clonotype occurred a few times. V usage is TRBV6-4 and J usage is TRBJ2-2, with D perhaps matching TRBD2 (5 bases). Trimming left V 0 bases short and J 0 bases short, with 11 bases between. Germline V gives CDR1 MRHNA, CDR2 SNTAGT. The CDR3 is made up of 17 amino acids. The CDR3 nucleotides are TGTGCCAGCAGTGACTCGGCCGGGATCCCGAACACCGGGGAGCTGTTTTTT. It specifies CASSDSAGIPNTGELFF.

The rearrangement uses TRBV25-1 and TRBJ2-1; TRBD2 agrees at 9 bases. The junction had 5 bases not matched to a gene; V was cut back by 4 bases and J by 4 bases. The CDR3 runs to 15 residues. Germline values: CDR1 MGHDK, CDR2 SYGVNS. CDR3 nucleotides: TGTGCCAGCAGTGTGACTAGCGGAGAGTACAATGAGCAGTTCTTC. Its translation: CASSVTSGEYNEQFF.